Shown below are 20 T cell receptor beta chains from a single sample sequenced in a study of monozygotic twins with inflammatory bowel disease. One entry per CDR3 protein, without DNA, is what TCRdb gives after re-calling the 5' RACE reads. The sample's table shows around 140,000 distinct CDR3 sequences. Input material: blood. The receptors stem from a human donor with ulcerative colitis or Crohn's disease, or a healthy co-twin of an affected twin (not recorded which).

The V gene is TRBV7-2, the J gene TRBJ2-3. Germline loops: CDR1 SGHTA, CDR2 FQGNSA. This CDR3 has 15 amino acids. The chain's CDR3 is CASSLAAGPADTQYF.

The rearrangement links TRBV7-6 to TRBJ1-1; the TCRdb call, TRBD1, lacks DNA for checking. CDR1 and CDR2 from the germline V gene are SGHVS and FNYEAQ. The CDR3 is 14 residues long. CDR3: CASIPDIRNTEAFF.

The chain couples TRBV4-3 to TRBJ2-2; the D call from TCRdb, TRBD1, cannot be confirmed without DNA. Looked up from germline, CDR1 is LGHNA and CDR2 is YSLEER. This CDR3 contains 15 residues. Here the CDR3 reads CASSLDRSDAGELFF.

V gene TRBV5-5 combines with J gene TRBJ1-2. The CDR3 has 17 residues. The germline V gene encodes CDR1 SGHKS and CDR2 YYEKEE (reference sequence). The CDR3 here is CASSLSISGTINYGYTF.

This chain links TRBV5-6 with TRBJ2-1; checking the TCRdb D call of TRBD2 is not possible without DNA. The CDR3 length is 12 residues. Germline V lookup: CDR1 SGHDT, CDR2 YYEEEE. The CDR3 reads CAGGGGGNEQFF.

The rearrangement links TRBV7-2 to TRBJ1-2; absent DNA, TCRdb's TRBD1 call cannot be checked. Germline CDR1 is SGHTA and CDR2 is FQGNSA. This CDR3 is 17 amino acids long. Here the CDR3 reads CASSPQAGTGGSYGYTF.

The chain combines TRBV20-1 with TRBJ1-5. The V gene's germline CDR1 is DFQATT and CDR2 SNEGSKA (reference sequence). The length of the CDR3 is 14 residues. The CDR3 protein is CSAPGRESNQPQHF.

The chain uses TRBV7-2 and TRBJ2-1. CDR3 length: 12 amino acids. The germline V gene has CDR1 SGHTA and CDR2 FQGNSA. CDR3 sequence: CASSHRYNEQFF.

This chain's CDR3 is CSVPGAVYNEQFF. J is TRBJ2-1 and V is TRBV20-1; the TCRdb call, TRBD1, lacks DNA for checking. This CDR3 is 13 amino acids long. The germline CDR1 and CDR2 sequences are DFQATT and SNEGSKA (reference sequence).

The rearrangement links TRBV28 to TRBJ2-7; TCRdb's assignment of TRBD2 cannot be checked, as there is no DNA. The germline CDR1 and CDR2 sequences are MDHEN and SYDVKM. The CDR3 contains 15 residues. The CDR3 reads CASSFRLAGGYEQYF.

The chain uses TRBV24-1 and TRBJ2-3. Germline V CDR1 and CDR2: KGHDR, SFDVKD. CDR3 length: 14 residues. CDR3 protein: CATSDEIAADTQYF.

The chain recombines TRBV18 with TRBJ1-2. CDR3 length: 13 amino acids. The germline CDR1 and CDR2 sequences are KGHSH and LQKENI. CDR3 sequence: CASSHGGTGGYTF. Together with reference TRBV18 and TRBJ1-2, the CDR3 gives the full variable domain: NAGVMQNPRHLVRRRGQEARLRCSPMKGHSHVYWYRQLPEEGLKFMVYLQKENIIDESGMPKERFSAEFPKEGPSILRIQQVVRGDSAAYFCASSHGGTGGYTFGSGTRLTVV.

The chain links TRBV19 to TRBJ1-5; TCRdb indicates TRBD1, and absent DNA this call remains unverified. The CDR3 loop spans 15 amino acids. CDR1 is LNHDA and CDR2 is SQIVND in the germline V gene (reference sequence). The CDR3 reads CASSMDRGRSQPQHF.

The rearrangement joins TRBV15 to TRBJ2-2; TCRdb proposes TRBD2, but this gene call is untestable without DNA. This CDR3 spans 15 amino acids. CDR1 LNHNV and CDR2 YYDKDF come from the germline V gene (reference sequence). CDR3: CATSRELALAGELFF.

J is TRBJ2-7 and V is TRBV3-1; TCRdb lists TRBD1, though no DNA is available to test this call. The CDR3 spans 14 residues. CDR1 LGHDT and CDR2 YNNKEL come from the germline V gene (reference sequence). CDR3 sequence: CASRLTEKAYEQYF.

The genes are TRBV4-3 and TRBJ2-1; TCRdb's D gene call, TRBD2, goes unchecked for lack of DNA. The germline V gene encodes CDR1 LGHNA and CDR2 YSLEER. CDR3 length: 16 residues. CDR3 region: CASSRTSGPSYNEQFF.

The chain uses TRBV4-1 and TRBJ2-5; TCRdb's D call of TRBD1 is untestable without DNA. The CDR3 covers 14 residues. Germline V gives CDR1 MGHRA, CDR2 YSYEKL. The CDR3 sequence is CASSQLGTIETQYF.

Here the CDR3 reads CASTGGRSFYNEQFF. This sequence joins TRBV12-3 or TRBV12-4 and TRBJ2-1; no DNA is available, so the TRBD1 call from TCRdb remains unchecked. The CDR3 is 15 amino acids.

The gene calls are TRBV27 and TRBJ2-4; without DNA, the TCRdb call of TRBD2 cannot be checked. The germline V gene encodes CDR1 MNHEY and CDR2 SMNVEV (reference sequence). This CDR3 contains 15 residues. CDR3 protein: CASSPRSQATNIQYF.

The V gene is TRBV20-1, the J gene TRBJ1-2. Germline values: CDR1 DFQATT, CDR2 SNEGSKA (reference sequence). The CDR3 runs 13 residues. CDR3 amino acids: CSARGGDFYGYTF.